This T cell receptor beta chain was documented in a study of CD8 T cells in ankylosing spondylitis. General observations from the study: Clones that were linked to disease were CD8+ and were relatively rare in peripheral blood. Some of these motif variants have turned up before, in reports on reactive arthritis synovial fluid and blood.

This clonotype was detected ten times or more. The antigen is undetermined. The junction shows a germline mismatch at one end, possibly a read error. Quantitative 5'-RACE with molecular barcodes produced the TCR beta libraries. TCRdb used MiXCR to reprocess the 5' RACE reads, holding one entry per CDR3 protein. The sample lists more than 5,500 distinct CDR3 sequences, roughly 2.9% occurring once. CDR1 is SGDLS and CDR2 is YYNGEE in the germline V gene. The CDR3 totals 15 residues. The chain has TRBV9 and TRBJ1-1; TRBD1 matches at 9 bases. This TCR was recovered from a female donor with ankylosing spondylitis or in good health (not recorded which). Sequencing was carried out using blood, either unsorted or a sorted T cell fraction (not recorded which). The chain's CDR3 is CASSDWTGVNAEAFF. The CDR3 nucleotides are TGTGCCAGCAGCGACTGGACAGGGGTGAACGCTGAAGCTTTCTTT.